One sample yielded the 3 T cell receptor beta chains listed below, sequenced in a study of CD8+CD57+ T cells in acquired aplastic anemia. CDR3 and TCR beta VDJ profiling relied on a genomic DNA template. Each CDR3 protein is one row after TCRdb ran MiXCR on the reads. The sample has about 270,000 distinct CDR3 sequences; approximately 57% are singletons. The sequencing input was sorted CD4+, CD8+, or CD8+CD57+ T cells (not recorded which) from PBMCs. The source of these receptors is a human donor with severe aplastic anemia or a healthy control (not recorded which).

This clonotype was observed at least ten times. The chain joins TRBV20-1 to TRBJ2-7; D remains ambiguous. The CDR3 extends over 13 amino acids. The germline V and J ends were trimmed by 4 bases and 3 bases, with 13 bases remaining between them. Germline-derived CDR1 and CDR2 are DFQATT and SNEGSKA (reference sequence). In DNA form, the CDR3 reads TGCAGTGCTACCCATAACCCGTACTACGAGCAGTACTTC. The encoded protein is CSATHNPYYEQYF.

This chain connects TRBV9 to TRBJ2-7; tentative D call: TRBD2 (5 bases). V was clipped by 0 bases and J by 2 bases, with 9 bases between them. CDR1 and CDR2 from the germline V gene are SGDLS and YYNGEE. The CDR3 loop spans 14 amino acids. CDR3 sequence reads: CASSVAGNPYEQYF. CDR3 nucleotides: TGTGCCAGCAGCGTAGCCGGGAATCCCTACGAGCAGTACTTC.

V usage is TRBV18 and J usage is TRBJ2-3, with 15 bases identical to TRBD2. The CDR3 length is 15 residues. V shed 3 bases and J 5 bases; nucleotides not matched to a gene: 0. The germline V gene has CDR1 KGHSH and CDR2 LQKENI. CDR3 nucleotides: TGTGCCAGCTCACCGGGACTAGCGGGGGGAGATACGCAGTATTTT. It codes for CASSPGLAGGDTQYF.